This is a list of T cell receptor beta chains from one sample in a study of blood T cell repertoires in COVID-19. The protocol was immunoSEQ multiplex PCR, while the TCRdb copy is restricted to in-frame clones and leaves out a portion. Of about 140,000 clones in the sample, approximately 88% were seen once. The sequenced sample consisted of peripheral blood. The source is a woman between 45 and 60 years old with acute or convalescent COVID-19. The CDR3 runs from the conserved cysteine through the conserved F or W. D genes are given only for firm matches. Not every row has a clone size; where given, it reads once, few, many or a size class.

>.|TRBV2|.|TRBJ1-6|14
CASSRGLEHSPLHF
TGTGCCAGCAGCCGAGGTTTGGAGCATTCACCCCTCCACTTT
>.|TRBV28|TRBD1|TRBJ1-1|14
CASTNRGGGTEAFF
TGTGCCAGCACCAACAGGGGAGGAGGTACTGAAGCTTTCTTT
>once|TRBV30|.|TRBJ1-5|18
CAWSPDVRKQGFNQPQHF
TGTGCCTGGAGCCCAGACGTCCGAAAACAGGGATTTAACCAGCCCCAGCATTTT
>.|TRBV6-5|TRBD1|TRBJ1-1|14
CASTPDRGNTEAFF
TGTGCCAGCACCCCGGACAGGGGGAACACTGAAGCTTTCTTT
>.|TRBV11-3|.|TRBJ1-5|16
CASSFKARRGNQPQHF
TGTGCCAGCAGCTTCAAGGCGAGGAGGGGCAATCAGCCCCAGCATTTT
>once|TRBV12-5|.|TRBJ1-3|16
CASGSPYRRSGNTIYF
TGTGCTAGTGGTTCCCCCTACCGTAGAAGTGGAAACACCATATATTTT
>.|TRBV27|.|TRBJ1-5|17
CASRREGSVAWNQPQHF
TGTGCCAGCCGGAGGGAGGGTTCTGTCGCTTGGAATCAGCCCCAGCATTTT
>.|TRBV6-5|.|TRBJ1-4|13
CASRAGPNEKLFF
TGTGCCAGCAGAGCGGGGCCTAATGAAAAACTGTTTTTT
>.|TRBV6-4|TRBD1|TRBJ1-5|18
CASSDTGQGIISNQPQHF
TGTGCCAGCAGTGACACGGGACAGGGAATTATTAGCAATCAGCCCCAGCATTTT
>.|TRBV6-9|TRBD1|TRBJ2-5|15
CATGGTGGLQETQYF
TGTGCCACAGGAGGGACAGGGGGTCTCCAAGAGACCCAGTACTTC
>.|TRBV5-1|.|TRBJ1-1|15
CASSRTGVTGTEAFF
TGCGCCAGCAGCCGGACTGGGGTGACGGGCACTGAAGCTTTCTTT
>.|TRBV6-6|.|TRBJ1-1|11
CASVQDTEAFF
TGTGCCAGCGTCCAGGACACTGAAGCTTTCTTT
>.|TRBV27|TRBD1|TRBJ1-6|16
CASSMSGTGVNSPLHF
TGTGCCAGCAGCATGTCCGGGACAGGGGTTAATTCACCCCTCCACTTT
>.|TRBV6-5|TRBD2|TRBJ2-7|13
CASSRTSSYEQYF
TGTGCCAGCAGCCGGACTAGCTCCTACGAGCAGTACTTC
>.|TRBV28|.|TRBJ1-2|11
CATQGYYGYTF
TGTGCCACCCAGGGGTACTATGGCTACACCTTC
>.|TRBV11-1|TRBD1|TRBJ1-1|15
CASSFPTGGGTEAFF
TGTGCCAGCAGCTTTCCGACAGGGGGGGGAACTGAAGCTTTCTTT
>.|TRBV28|.|TRBJ1-6|16
CASSLGVPGARSPLHF
TGTGCCAGCAGTTTGGGGGTACCAGGGGCGCGGTCACCCCTCCACTTT
>.|TRBV7-2|TRBD1|TRBJ1-2|15
CASSPTSGQGNGYTF
TGTGCCAGCAGCCCCACCTCGGGACAGGGTAACGGCTACACCTTC
>.|TRBV27|.|TRBJ2-7|13
CASSKPSSYEQYF
TGTGCCAGCAGCAAGCCGAGCTCCTACGAGCAGTACTTC
>.|TRBV7-9|.|TRBJ1-3|15
CASSLGQISGNTIYF
TGTGCCAGCAGCTTAGGACAGATCTCTGGAAACACCATATATTTT
>.|TRBV27|.|TRBJ2-7|16
CASSLFIAGAFDEQYF
TGTGCCAGCAGTTTATTCATCGCGGGGGCTTTTGACGAGCAGTACTTC
>few|TRBV4-1|TRBD1|TRBJ2-3|16
CASSEAGTGLTDTQYF
TGCGCCAGCAGCGAAGCCGGGACAGGACTGACAGATACGCAGTATTTT
>.|TRBV2|TRBD2|TRBJ2-3|15
CASSSMTSSADTQYF
TGTGCCAGCAGCTCTATGACTAGCAGCGCAGATACGCAGTATTTT
>.|TRBV6-5|TRBD1|TRBJ1-4|14
CASRTTGGTEKLFF
TGTGCCAGCAGGACCACAGGGGGGACTGAAAAACTGTTTTTT
>.|TRBV7-2|.|TRBJ2-3|15
CASSLVGVSTDTQYF
TGTGCCAGCAGCTTAGTCGGGGTTAGCACAGATACGCAGTATTTT
>.|TRBV5-1|.|TRBJ1-1|14
CASSLAAGNTEAFF
TGCGCCAGCAGCTTGGCGGCGGGGAACACTGAAGCTTTCTTT
>.|TRBV27|.|TRBJ1-1|12
CASQGMNTEAFF
TGTGCCAGCCAGGGAATGAACACTGAAGCTTTCTTT
>once|TRBV2|.|TRBJ1-1|11
CAKGGSPEAFF
TGTGCCAAAGGGGGAAGCCCTGAAGCTTTCTTT
>.|TRBV6-5|.|TRBJ2-5|15
CASSYNWAEQETQYF
TGTGCCAGCAGTTACAATTGGGCAGAGCAAGAGACCCAGTACTTC
>.|TRBV7-9|.|TRBJ2-4|15
CASSLAGGSKNIQYF
TGTGCCAGCAGCTTAGCAGGGGGATCCAAAAACATTCAGTACTTC